Listed below are T cell receptor beta chains from one sample, sequenced in a study of OX40 agonist ivuxolimab in advanced cancers. Measured with immunoSEQ multiplex PCR; TCRdb has only the in-frame clones, and not every one. The table records about 79,000 clones, roughly 88% of them present only once. The source was CD4+ or CD8+ T cells sorted from blood, collected in a trial of the OX40 agonist ivuxolimab. All receptors come from an adult with an advanced solid tumor such as melanoma, head and neck, liver or kidney cancer. Each CDR3 is given with its conserved first and last residue. The D gene is left open where the match is weak. Only part of the rows carry a size: once, few, many, or a class if the clone is expanded.

CDR3 DNA: TGTGCCAGCAGTGAAGGAGCGAGATCCTACAATGAGCAGTTCTTC
CDR3 protein: CASSEGARSYNEQFF
clone size: NA
D gene: NA
J gene: TRBJ2-1
V gene: TRBV2

CDR3 DNA: TGTGCCATCAGTGGGGGACTAGTCAACACCGGGGAGCTGTTTTTT
CDR3 protein: CAISGGLVNTGELFF
clone size: few
D gene: TRBD2
J gene: TRBJ2-2
V gene: TRBV10-3

CDR3 DNA: TGTGCCACCAGCAGAGGACTAGCGGGAACCTACGAGCAGTACTTC
CDR3 protein: CATSRGLAGTYEQYF
clone size: NA
D gene: TRBD2
J gene: TRBJ2-7
V gene: TRBV15

CDR3 DNA: TGTGCCAGCTCCCCTTCTCAGGGGGCTAATCAGCCCCAGCATTTT
CDR3 protein: CASSPSQGANQPQHF
clone size: once
D gene: TRBD1
J gene: TRBJ1-5
V gene: TRBV18

CDR3 DNA: TGTGCCAGCAGTTTACCCCACGGGCAAAACAATGAGCAGTTCTTC
CDR3 protein: CASSLPHGQNNEQFF
clone size: NA
D gene: NA
J gene: TRBJ2-1
V gene: TRBV28

CDR3 DNA: TGCGCCAGCAGCTTAGGAGGCCTGGATACGCAGTATTTT
CDR3 protein: CASSLGGLDTQYF
clone size: NA
D gene: NA
J gene: TRBJ2-3
V gene: TRBV5-1

CDR3 DNA: TGTGCCAGTAGGTCAACAGGGGCAGAAGAGACCCAGTACTTC
CDR3 protein: CASRSTGAEETQYF
clone size: NA
D gene: TRBD1
J gene: TRBJ2-5
V gene: TRBV19

CDR3 DNA: TGTGCCATCAGTGAGTCGACCGCGGCGGGGATTCGAGGGTCGCGTTACGAGCAGTACTTC
CDR3 protein: CAISESTAAGIRGSRYEQYF
clone size: NA
D gene: NA
J gene: TRBJ2-7
V gene: TRBV10-3

CDR3 DNA: TGTGCCAGCTCACCCCGCCAGGGGTTAGAAAAACTGTTTTTT
CDR3 protein: CASSPRQGLEKLFF
clone size: once
D gene: NA
J gene: TRBJ1-4
V gene: TRBV18

CDR3 DNA: TGTGCCTGGAGTGGGGACAGGGGAGAGACCCAGTACTTC
CDR3 protein: CAWSGDRGETQYF
clone size: NA
D gene: TRBD1
J gene: TRBJ2-5
V gene: TRBV30

CDR3 DNA: TGTGCCAGTAGTAATGGACAGGGAAGCGTAGGAGAGACCCGGTACTTC
CDR3 protein: CASSNGQGSVGETRYF
clone size: NA
D gene: TRBD1
J gene: TRBJ2-5
V gene: TRBV19

CDR3 DNA: TGTGCCAGCAGTGAGGGAACAGGCTACGAGCAGTACTTC
CDR3 protein: CASSEGTGYEQYF
clone size: NA
D gene: NA
J gene: TRBJ2-7
V gene: TRBV25-1

CDR3 DNA: TGTGCCAGCAGCACATCCGGGACTAGCCCAAAAGGGGCCAAAAACATTCAGTACTTC
CDR3 protein: CASSTSGTSPKGAKNIQYF
clone size: NA
D gene: NA
J gene: TRBJ2-4
V gene: TRBV21-1

CDR3 DNA: TGTGCCAGCAGTTACTCGACGGGACTCTTAATGAGGCAGTTCTTC
CDR3 protein: CASSYSTGLLMRQFF
clone size: NA
D gene: NA
J gene: TRBJ2-1
V gene: TRBV6-6

CDR3 DNA: TGTGCCAGCAGTGGTAATTTCAGTGTTAGGGGCTACACCTTC
CDR3 protein: CASSGNFSVRGYTF
clone size: NA
D gene: NA
J gene: TRBJ1-2
V gene: TRBV6-4

CDR3 DNA: TGTGCCAGCACCCCTAGCGGGATGGGCGGGGAGCTGTTTTTT
CDR3 protein: CASTPSGMGGELFF
clone size: NA
D gene: TRBD2
J gene: TRBJ2-2
V gene: TRBV6-1

CDR3 DNA: TGTGCCAGCGAATCGACAGGGGGCGGGGAGCTGTTTTTT
CDR3 protein: CASESTGGGELFF
clone size: NA
D gene: TRBD1
J gene: TRBJ2-2
V gene: TRBV6-6

CDR3 DNA: TGCAGCGTTAGGACAGGGGCTGGAGATACGCAGTATTTT
CDR3 protein: CSVRTGAGDTQYF
clone size: once
D gene: TRBD1
J gene: TRBJ2-3
V gene: TRBV29-1

CDR3 DNA: TGTGCCAGCAGCACGATAGCGGGAGTGGAGACCGGGGAGCTGTTTTTT
CDR3 protein: CASSTIAGVETGELFF
clone size: NA
D gene: TRBD2
J gene: TRBJ2-2
V gene: TRBV7-8

CDR3 DNA: TGCAGCGTAATGGACACAATTTGGAATAACTATGGCTACACCTTC
CDR3 protein: CSVMDTIWNNYGYTF
clone size: NA
D gene: NA
J gene: TRBJ1-2
V gene: TRBV29-1

CDR3 DNA: TGCAGCGCACGCTCCGGGGCCCAGTCTTACGAGCAGTACTTC
CDR3 protein: CSARSGAQSYEQYF
clone size: once
D gene: NA
J gene: TRBJ2-7
V gene: TRBV29-1

CDR3 DNA: TGTGCCAGCAGCCAAGCCGTACTCACAGATACGCAGTATTTT
CDR3 protein: CASSQAVLTDTQYF
clone size: NA
D gene: NA
J gene: TRBJ2-3
V gene: TRBV14

CDR3 DNA: TGTGCCAGCAGCTTACTGACAGAGGACACTGAAGCTTTCTTT
CDR3 protein: CASSLLTEDTEAFF
clone size: NA
D gene: NA
J gene: TRBJ1-1
V gene: TRBV11-3

CDR3 DNA: TGTGCCAGTCGATCAAACACGGCGGGGCCCCAGCATTTT
CDR3 protein: CASRSNTAGPQHF
clone size: NA
D gene: NA
J gene: TRBJ1-5
V gene: TRBV19

CDR3 DNA: TGTGCCAGCAGGGGAGGGACTTCTAATACCTACGAGCAGTACTTC
CDR3 protein: CASRGGTSNTYEQYF
clone size: few
D gene: TRBD2
J gene: TRBJ2-7
V gene: TRBV6-5

CDR3 DNA: TGTGCCAGCAGTTACGAGGGGGGCATAAGCAATGAGCAGTTCTTC
CDR3 protein: CASSYEGGISNEQFF
clone size: NA
D gene: NA
J gene: TRBJ2-1
V gene: TRBV6-5

CDR3 DNA: TGTGCCAGTATCACCCCGGGACAGGGGCTCTCTGCCTTC
CDR3 protein: CASITPGQGLSAF
clone size: NA
D gene: TRBD1
J gene: TRBJ1-2
V gene: TRBV28

CDR3 DNA: TGTGCCAGCAGTTATTGGGCCATGGTTAATCAGCCCCAGCATTTT
CDR3 protein: CASSYWAMVNQPQHF
clone size: NA
D gene: NA
J gene: TRBJ1-5
V gene: TRBV6-5

CDR3 DNA: TGCGCCAGCAGCCAAATGATAGGGACTAGCGGGAGCCAAGAGACCCAGTACTTC
CDR3 protein: CASSQMIGTSGSQETQYF
clone size: NA
D gene: TRBD2
J gene: TRBJ2-5
V gene: TRBV5-1

CDR3 DNA: TGTGCCAGCAGTGTCAGCAAGGGAGCCTCCTACAATGAGCAGTTCTTC
CDR3 protein: CASSVSKGASYNEQFF
clone size: NA
D gene: NA
J gene: TRBJ2-1
V gene: TRBV6-1

CDR3 DNA: TGTGCCTGGAGTTCTAGCGGGAGGGAATCCAATGAGCAGTTCTTC
CDR3 protein: CAWSSSGRESNEQFF
clone size: NA
D gene: TRBD2
J gene: TRBJ2-1
V gene: TRBV30

CDR3 DNA: TGTGCCAGCAGTGGTGACGGAGGTTCCTATGGCTACACCTTC
CDR3 protein: CASSGDGGSYGYTF
clone size: NA
D gene: NA
J gene: TRBJ1-2
V gene: TRBV2

CDR3 DNA: TGTGCCAGCAGTTACGGAACCCTGAACACTGAAGCTTTCTTT
CDR3 protein: CASSYGTLNTEAFF
clone size: NA
D gene: NA
J gene: TRBJ1-1
V gene: TRBV6-6

CDR3 DNA: TGTGCCACCAGCAGGGCGGACAGGGGCACTGAAGCTTTCTTT
CDR3 protein: CATSRADRGTEAFF
clone size: NA
D gene: TRBD1
J gene: TRBJ1-1
V gene: TRBV15

CDR3 DNA: TGTGCCTGGGGACAGGGCGGCAATCAGCCCCAGCATTTT
CDR3 protein: CAWGQGGNQPQHF
clone size: NA
D gene: TRBD1
J gene: TRBJ1-5
V gene: TRBV30

CDR3 DNA: TGTGCCAGCTCACCAGTCTTGCGGACCGGGGAGCTGTTTTTT
CDR3 protein: CASSPVLRTGELFF
clone size: NA
D gene: NA
J gene: TRBJ2-2
V gene: TRBV18

CDR3 DNA: TGTGCCAGCAGCTCCCCAGCAACTAATGAAAAACTGTTTTTT
CDR3 protein: CASSSPATNEKLFF
clone size: NA
D gene: NA
J gene: TRBJ1-4
V gene: TRBV6-6

CDR3 DNA: TGTGCCAGCACCAACACCCCTCGGGACTCTGGCTACACCTTC
CDR3 protein: CASTNTPRDSGYTF
clone size: NA
D gene: NA
J gene: TRBJ1-2
V gene: TRBV28

CDR3 DNA: TGTGCCAGCAGCCAAAGATTCATGGGACAGGGAGGCATTGCTGGAAACACCATATATTTT
CDR3 protein: CASSQRFMGQGGIAGNTIYF
clone size: NA
D gene: TRBD1
J gene: TRBJ1-3
V gene: TRBV4-2

CDR3 DNA: TGTGCCAGCAGCGTTATCCCGGGACCGAACACCGGGGAGCTGTTTTTT
CDR3 protein: CASSVIPGPNTGELFF
clone size: NA
D gene: NA
J gene: TRBJ2-2
V gene: TRBV9

CDR3 DNA: TGTGCCAGCAGCCCGGCTTCCTACAATGAGCAGTTCTTC
CDR3 protein: CASSPASYNEQFF
clone size: NA
D gene: NA
J gene: TRBJ2-1
V gene: TRBV11-3

CDR3 DNA: TGCGCCAGCAGCTTAGCGACAGGGGTTAACACCGGGGAGCTGTTTTTT
CDR3 protein: CASSLATGVNTGELFF
clone size: NA
D gene: TRBD1
J gene: TRBJ2-2
V gene: TRBV5-1

CDR3 DNA: TGTGCCATCAGCCCCCTTACTAGCGGCCCGCCCTCCTACGAGCAGTACTTC
CDR3 protein: CAISPLTSGPPSYEQYF
clone size: few
D gene: TRBD2
J gene: TRBJ2-7
V gene: TRBV10-3

CDR3 DNA: TGTGCCAGCAGCTTAGAGCTGACATCGAACACTGAAGCTTTCTTT
CDR3 protein: CASSLELTSNTEAFF
clone size: NA
D gene: NA
J gene: TRBJ1-1
V gene: TRBV7-8

CDR3 DNA: TGTGCCAGTAGTACATCAGGGGAGACTGAAGCTTTCTTT
CDR3 protein: CASSTSGETEAFF
clone size: NA
D gene: NA
J gene: TRBJ1-1
V gene: TRBV19

CDR3 DNA: TGTGCCAGCAGTACGGCCGGGACAGGGGGTTTGGCTGGCTACACCTTC
CDR3 protein: CASSTAGTGGLAGYTF
clone size: NA
D gene: TRBD1
J gene: TRBJ1-2
V gene: TRBV28

CDR3 DNA: TGTGCCAGCAGCTTACCAGGCACCGGGGAGCTGTTTTTT
CDR3 protein: CASSLPGTGELFF
clone size: NA
D gene: NA
J gene: TRBJ2-2
V gene: TRBV7-9

CDR3 DNA: TGTGCCAGCAGTCATTTTCCGGAGCGGGGAGTAAAACTGTTTTTT
CDR3 protein: CASSHFPERGVKLFF
clone size: NA
D gene: NA
J gene: TRBJ1-4
V gene: TRBV6-5

CDR3 DNA: TGTGCCAGCAGCCAAGGGGGACAGGGGAAATCTTTTAGCACAGATACGCAGTATTTT
CDR3 protein: CASSQGGQGKSFSTDTQYF
clone size: NA
D gene: TRBD1
J gene: TRBJ2-3
V gene: TRBV7-9

CDR3 DNA: TGTGCCAGCACCAAGGACGGAACTAACTATGGCTACACCTTC
CDR3 protein: CASTKDGTNYGYTF
clone size: NA
D gene: NA
J gene: TRBJ1-2
V gene: TRBV6-5

CDR3 DNA: TGTGCCTGGATGTTCTACAATGAGCAGTTCTTC
CDR3 protein: CAWMFYNEQFF
clone size: NA
D gene: NA
J gene: TRBJ2-1
V gene: TRBV30

CDR3 DNA: TGTGCCAGCAGGGGGACAGGGTATGGCTACACCTTC
CDR3 protein: CASRGTGYGYTF
clone size: once
D gene: TRBD1
J gene: TRBJ1-2
V gene: TRBV6-1

CDR3 DNA: TGCAGCGTCCAGGGACTAGCGGGATCAGAGACCCAGTACTTC
CDR3 protein: CSVQGLAGSETQYF
clone size: NA
D gene: TRBD2
J gene: TRBJ2-5
V gene: TRBV29-1

CDR3 DNA: TGTGCCAGCAGCCTAAAGTTCCAGCGGGGCACCGGGGAGCTGTTTTTT
CDR3 protein: CASSLKFQRGTGELFF
clone size: NA
D gene: TRBD2
J gene: TRBJ2-2
V gene: TRBV7-9